These T cell receptor beta chains were read from a single sample in a study of blood T cell repertoires in COVID-19. Sequenced by immunoSEQ multiplex PCR; TCRdb stores in-frame clones only, minus some. The table has 100,000 to 150,000 clones, about 85% seen once; the top ten hold 5% to 7.5%. The sequencing sample was made of peripheral blood. The receptors were sampled from an elderly man with active or convalescent COVID-19. Each CDR3 is given with its conserved first and last residue. Fields, in order: D gene, clone size, J gene, V gene, CDR3 protein, CDR3 DNA. The D gene is left open where the match is weak. Clone size appears in some rows only: once, few, many, or a class for an expanded clone.

TRBD1	NA	TRBJ2-7	TRBV19	CASSLSTGDQYEQYF	TGTGCCAGTAGTCTATCCACAGGGGATCAGTACGAGCAGTACTTC
TRBD1	once	TRBJ1-2	TRBV7-3	CASSSGQGVYGYTF	TGTGCCAGCAGCTCCGGACAGGGAGTCTATGGCTACACCTTC
NA	NA	TRBJ2-5	TRBV15	CATSYIQGETQYF	TGTGCCACCAGCTATATTCAGGGGGAGACCCAGTACTTC
TRBD2	NA	TRBJ2-7	TRBV9	CASSVGGTSTYEQYF	TGTGCCAGCAGCGTGGGAGGGACTTCTACCTACGAGCAGTACTTC
TRBD1	NA	TRBJ2-2	TRBV18	CASSPLQGIGVGELFF	TGTGCCAGCTCACCACTACAGGGGATTGGCGTCGGGGAGCTGTTTTTT
NA	NA	TRBJ1-4	TRBV19	CASSRGQINEKLFF	TGTGCCAGTAGTAGAGGACAGATTAATGAAAAACTGTTTTTT
TRBD2	NA	TRBJ2-3	TRBV5-1	CASSRTSGGADTQYF	TGCGCCAGCAGCCGGACTAGCGGGGGGGCAGATACGCAGTATTTT
TRBD1	NA	TRBJ1-2	TRBV19	CASSIDRFRGTGYTF	TGTGCCAGTAGTATAGATCGCTTCAGGGGGACTGGCTACACCTTC
NA	NA	TRBJ1-2	TRBV27	CASSLFGGFHYGYTF	TGTGCCAGCAGTTTATTTGGCGGGTTTCACTATGGCTACACCTTC
NA	few	TRBJ2-2	TRBV5-4	CASSLGLGKNTGELFF	TGTGCCAGCAGCTTGGGGCTAGGCAAGAACACCGGGGAGCTGTTTTTT
NA	few	TRBJ1-5	TRBV5-4	CASSLDRVGQPQHF	TGTGCCAGCAGCTTGGACAGGGTGGGTCAGCCCCAGCATTTT
NA	NA	TRBJ1-1	TRBV11-2	CASSLLPGNTEAFF	TGTGCCAGCAGCTTACTCCCCGGGAACACTGAAGCTTTCTTT
NA	NA	TRBJ1-5	TRBV29-1	CSVDRARNQPQHF	TGCAGCGTTGACAGGGCGCGAAATCAGCCCCAGCATTTT
TRBD2	NA	TRBJ2-2	TRBV7-3	CASSPTGGRTGELFF	TGTGCCAGCAGCCCCACGGGGGGGCGGACCGGGGAGCTGTTTTTT
TRBD1	NA	TRBJ1-6	TRBV12-5	CASVPGGSSPLHF	TGTGCTAGTGTTCCAGGGGGTAGTTCACCCCTCCACTTT
NA	NA	TRBJ2-7	TRBV12-3/TRBV12-4	CASSLRRGYEQYF	TGTGCCAGCAGTTTACGGAGGGGCTACGAGCAGTACTTC
NA	NA	TRBJ1-5	TRBV5-1	CASSLLGADQPQHF	TGCGCCAGCAGCTTGCTGGGGGCGGATCAGCCCCAGCATTTT
NA	NA	TRBJ2-1	TRBV6-4	CASSGGPSYNEQFF	TGTGCCAGCAGTGGAGGGCCCTCCTACAATGAGCAGTTCTTC
TRBD1	NA	TRBJ1-4	TRBV9	CASSSTGGPNEKLFF	TGTGCCAGCAGCTCAACAGGGGGTCCTAATGAAAAACTGTTTTTT
NA	once	TRBJ1-3	TRBV14	CASSRGQFSGNTIYF	TGTGCCAGCAGCCGCGGACAGTTCTCTGGAAACACCATATATTTT
NA	NA	TRBJ2-5	TRBV5-1	CASSPESGGETQYF	TGCGCCAGCAGCCCCGAATCTGGGGGGGAGACCCAGTACTTC
TRBD2	NA	TRBJ2-7	TRBV28	CASSSLAGGSYEQYF	TGTGCCAGCAGTTCCCTAGCGGGAGGTTCCTACGAGCAGTACTTC
NA	NA	TRBJ2-1	TRBV7-9	CASSLLATAHNEQFF	TGTGCCAGCAGCCTTCTAGCGACCGCCCACAATGAGCAGTTCTTC
TRBD1	NA	TRBJ1-1	TRBV18	CASSPHERTGGNAEAFF	TGTGCCAGCTCACCACATGAACGGACAGGGGGTAACGCTGAAGCTTTCTTT
NA	few	TRBJ2-5	TRBV6-1	CASSESGVVAGARPIPYF	TGTGCCAGCAGTGAATCAGGGGTGGTAGCGGGCGCCAGACCCATACCGTACTTC